The following is a TCR beta chain sequence with its context. No cognate antigen has been identified for it. Germline and junction disagree at one end, which may indicate a read error. Genomic DNA was extracted from sorted cells for sequencing of the TCRbeta CDR3 region. TCRbeta CDR3 regions were sequenced using the immunoSEQ Assay. TCRdb took this table from immuneACCESS and kept in-frame rearrangements with V and J called. Such tables lack part of the clones; where checked against another copy, unresolved V genes explain under half of the gap, and the rest is unexplained. In all, the sample holds around 84,000 clones, and less than 95% of those were seen once. Approximately 10% of the sample belongs to the ten largest clones. The germline V gene encodes CDR1 SSHAT and CDR2 FNYEAQ (reference sequence). Including the terminal cysteine and phenylalanine, the CDR3 comprises 15 residues. Only CDR3 DNA is held: 45 bases, read in frame from base 1.

The trial excluded patients who had a history of autoimmune disease or who were on systemic immunosuppression. In every dose cohort, peripheral blood was drawn for TCR sequencing at baseline, cycle 4 day 1, and cycle 7 day 1. Samples came from an open-label, multicenter, first-in-human phase I dose-escalation trial of ivuxolimab. Adults with locally advanced or metastatic melanoma, renal cell, hepatocellular, or head and neck squamous cell carcinoma were enrolled in the trial. Before TCR sequencing, CD4+ T cells and CD8+ T cells from peripheral blood were sorted into separate populations. The data were taken from a study of OX40 agonist ivuxolimab in advanced cancers. A note on the overall study: Ivuxolimab was a fully human IgG2 agonistic monoclonal antibody targeting the costimulatory receptor OX40 (CD134). A male proportion of around 83% and a mean age of approximately 60 years, ranging from roughly 23 to 85, were recorded for the dose-escalation cohort. Of the approximately 50 dose-escalation patients, hepatocellular carcinoma was present in approximately 20, melanoma in some 15, renal cell carcinoma in 9 and head and neck cancer in 9. Prior anti-PD-1, anti-PD-L1 or anti-CTLA-4 therapy was permitted, and checkpoint inhibitors had been received by about 36% of dose-escalation patients. Partial responses occurred in three dose-escalation patients: two with cutaneous melanoma and one with hepatocellular carcinoma. The purpose of peripheral TCRbeta sequencing was to test whether ivuxolimab changed TCR sequence diversity and led to clonal T-cell expansion. Intravenous ivuxolimab was administered to patients every 2 weeks at six dose levels: 0.01, 0.1, 0.3, 1.5, 3 and 10 mg/kg. The monotherapy dose-escalation portion (N ≈ 50 patients) of the phase I ivuxolimab trial is reported in the paper.

Here is what the overall study found, with its caveats: Low levels of normalized T-cell clonal expansion were also seen in some nonresponding patients. In partial responders in the 0.1-3.0 mg/kg groups, normalized peripheral clonal expansion was found to be among the lowest, especially among CD8+ T cells. The antigen specificity of the peripheral T cells that underwent clonal expansion was not determined. After ivuxolimab, CD8+ T cells had more expanded clones than CD4+ T cells on average. Clonal expansion of both CD4+ and CD8+ blood T cells was observed from baseline to week 6 at doses 0.1 to 3.0 mg/kg.

Sample: CD4+ or CD8+ T cells sorted from blood, taken in a trial of the OX40 agonist ivuxolimab. The clonotype was recovered from an adult with an advanced solid tumor such as melanoma, head and neck, liver or kidney cancer. This chain is built from TRBV7-7 and TRBJ2-5, with 12 junctional bases fitting TRBD2. The CDR3 sequence is CASSLAGGYQETQYF. The bases are TGTGCTAGCAGCCTAGCGGGGGGGTACCAAGAGACCCAGTACTTC.